This paragraph covers one T cell receptor (beta chain) sequence. Its target is unknown. Specified time point: recipient sample about 28 days before transplant, after cytoreduction. Recipients were bled about 28 days pretransplant and at posttransplant days 30, 100, 180. This sample was included in a study of T cell clonotyping in hematopoietic cell transplantation. On the study more broadly: Cytoreduction preceded collection of pretransplant recipient samples.

The germline CDR1 and CDR2 sequences are MNHNY and SVGAGI (reference sequence). V was pared by 5 bases and J by 0 bases, with 11 bases between. The CDR3 spans 15 residues. Only in-frame clones appear in the TCRdb table, and some are missing; sequencing was by immunoSEQ multiplex PCR. The top ten clones hold roughly 8% of a sample with fewer than 20,000 clones, more than 75% of them seen once. Study-wide points: Pathologically expanded recipient clonotypes increased progressively from day 30 to day 180 as diversity fell.

The chain links TRBV6-6 to TRBJ1-5; no reliable D call. The sequence was collected from a man in his fifties or sixties with acute myeloid leukemia. Some clones in this sample may be carry-over from other donors' samples. Material: peripheral blood mononuclear cells, obtained before stem cell transplant. CDR3 protein: CASSPGPYSNQPQHF. DNA of the CDR3: TGTGCCAGCAGTCCCGGACCTTATAGCAATCAGCCCCAGCATTTT.